This T cell receptor beta chain stems from a study of T cell responses to AZD1222 COVID-19 vaccine. Turning to the study itself: Second-dose timings of about 4 or about 12 weeks were pooled.

V was pared by 5 bases and J by 0 bases, with 9 bases of the junction left unmatched. Germline V gene sequence: CDR1 SGHTA, CDR2 FQGNSA. The CDR3 is 17 residues long. Points on this clone: What it binds is unknown.

Sequencing used immunoSEQ multiplex PCR; TCRdb keeps in-frame clones, though not all of them. Seen here are under 150,000 clones, around 88% observed once, and the top ten hold about 16%. Study outcomes and limitations: The sample set comprised mostly white British donors with more females, and clonal diversity was possibly underestimated. Repertoires in all cases were sampled only once the peak T cell response had passed.

The V gene is TRBV7-2, the J gene TRBJ2-2; TRBD2 matches 7 bases. The receptor comes from an adult in good health. This sample comprised peripheral blood, obtained on day 0 of AZD1222 vaccination. In DNA, the CDR3 is TGTGCCAGCAGCCTCTCCGTTAGCGGGCCGAACACCGGGGAGCTGTTTTTT. Protein: CASSLSVSGPNTGELFF. The entire variable domain, with the rest obtained from reference TRBV7-2 and TRBJ2-2, is as follows: GAGVSQSPSNKVTEKGKDVELRCDPISGHTALYWYRQSLGQGLEFLIYFQGNSAPDKSGLPSDRFSAERTGGSVSTLTIQRTQQEDSAVYLCASSLSVSGPNTGELFFGEGSRLTVL.